This TCR beta chain comes out of a study of blood T cell repertoires in COVID-19. Across the study: There were acute and convalescent COVID-19 samples, and they came from the United States, Italy and Spain. T cells, B-cell-depleted T cells, or PBMCs provided the cDNA or gDNA that served as material.

Per germline, CDR1 SGHTA and CDR2 FQGNSA. The CDR3 is 13 amino acids. V was shortened by 1 base and J by 5 bases, with 8 bases between the two germline ends. Seattle patient enrollment occurred during active infection, with longitudinal follow-up thereafter. Data came from immunoSEQ multiplex PCR; TCRdb stores just in-frame clones and leaves some out. This table holds approximately 180,000 clones, approximately 90% found once. This sequence originates from a woman in her 70s with COVID-19, enrolled during active disease. The V call is TRBV7-2, the J call TRBJ1-1, with D hard to call. Material: peripheral blood. DNA for the CDR3: TGTGCCAGCAGCTTAGTGTCGGGTACTGAAGCTTTCTTT. It encodes CASSLVSGTEAFF.